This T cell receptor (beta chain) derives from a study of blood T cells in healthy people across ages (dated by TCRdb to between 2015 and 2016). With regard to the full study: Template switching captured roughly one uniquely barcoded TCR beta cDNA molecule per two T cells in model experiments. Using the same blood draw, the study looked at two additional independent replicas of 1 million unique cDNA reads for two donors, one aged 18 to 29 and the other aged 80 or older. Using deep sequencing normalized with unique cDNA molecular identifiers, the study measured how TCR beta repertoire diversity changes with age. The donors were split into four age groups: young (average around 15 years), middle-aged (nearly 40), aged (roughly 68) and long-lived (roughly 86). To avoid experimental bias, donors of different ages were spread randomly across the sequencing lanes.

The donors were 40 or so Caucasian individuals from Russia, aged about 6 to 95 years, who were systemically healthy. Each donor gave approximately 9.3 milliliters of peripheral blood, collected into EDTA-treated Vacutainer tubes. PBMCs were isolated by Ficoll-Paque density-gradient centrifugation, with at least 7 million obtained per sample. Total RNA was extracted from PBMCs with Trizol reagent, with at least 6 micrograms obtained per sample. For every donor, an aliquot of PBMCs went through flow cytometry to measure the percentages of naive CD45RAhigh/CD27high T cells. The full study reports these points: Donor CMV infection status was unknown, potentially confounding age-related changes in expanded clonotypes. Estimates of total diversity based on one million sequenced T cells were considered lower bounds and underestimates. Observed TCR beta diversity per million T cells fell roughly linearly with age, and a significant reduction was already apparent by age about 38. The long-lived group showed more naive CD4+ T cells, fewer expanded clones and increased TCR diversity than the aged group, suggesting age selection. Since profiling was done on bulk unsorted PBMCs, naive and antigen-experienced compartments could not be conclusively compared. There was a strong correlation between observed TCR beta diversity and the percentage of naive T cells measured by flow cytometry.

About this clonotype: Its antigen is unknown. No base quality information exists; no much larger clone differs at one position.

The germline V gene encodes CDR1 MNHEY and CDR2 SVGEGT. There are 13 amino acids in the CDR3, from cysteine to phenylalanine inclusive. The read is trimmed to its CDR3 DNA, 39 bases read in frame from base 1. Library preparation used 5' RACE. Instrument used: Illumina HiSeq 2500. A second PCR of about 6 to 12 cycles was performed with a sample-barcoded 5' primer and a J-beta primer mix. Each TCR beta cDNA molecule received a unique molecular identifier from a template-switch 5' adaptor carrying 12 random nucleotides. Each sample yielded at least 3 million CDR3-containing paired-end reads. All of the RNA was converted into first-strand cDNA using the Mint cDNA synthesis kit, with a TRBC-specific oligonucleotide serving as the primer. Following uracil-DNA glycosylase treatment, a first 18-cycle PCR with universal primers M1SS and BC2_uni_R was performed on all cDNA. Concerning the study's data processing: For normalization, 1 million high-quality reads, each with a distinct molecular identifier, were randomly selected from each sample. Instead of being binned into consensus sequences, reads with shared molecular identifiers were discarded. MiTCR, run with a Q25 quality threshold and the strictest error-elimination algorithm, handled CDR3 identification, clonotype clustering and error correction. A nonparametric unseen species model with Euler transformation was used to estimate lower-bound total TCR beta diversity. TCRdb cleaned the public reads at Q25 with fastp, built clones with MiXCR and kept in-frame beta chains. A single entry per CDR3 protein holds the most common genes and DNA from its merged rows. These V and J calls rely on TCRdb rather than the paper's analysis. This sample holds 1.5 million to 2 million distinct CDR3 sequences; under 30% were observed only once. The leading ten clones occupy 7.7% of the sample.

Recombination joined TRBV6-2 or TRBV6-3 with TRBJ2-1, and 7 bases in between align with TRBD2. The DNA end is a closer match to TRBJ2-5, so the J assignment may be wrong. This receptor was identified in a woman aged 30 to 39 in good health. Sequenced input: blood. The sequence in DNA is TGTGCCAGCAGCCCCGGGACTATAAATCTCCAGTACTTC. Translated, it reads CASSPGTINLQYF.